This T cell receptor (beta chain) was recovered during a study of cytomegalovirus exposure and HLA in healthy donors. Study background: It was reported in a later analysis that the approximately 110 validation repertoires used the same platform as the approximately 600 first-cohort repertoires. Study findings and constraints: Some public TCRs appeared in many individuals, while most sequences were rare.

Using immunoSEQ multiplex PCR, the repertoire was profiled, and TCRdb retains in-frame clones only, with some absent. The sample has some 250,000 clones; 90% are singletons. Only a few counts were recorded for this clone. What it binds is not known. The length of the CDR3 is 12 residues. Trimming shortened V by 0 bases and J by 6 bases, and 5 bases separated the two germline ends. CDR1 is ENHRY, CDR2 SYGVKD, per germline. The donors were in the roughly 120-subject validation cohort; that cohort was separate from the approximately 670-subject first cohort. This sequence was found in a woman aged 25 to 39 in good health and CMV-seronegative. Sequencing was carried out using PBMCs. The V and J genes are TRBV10-3 and TRBJ2-5; D not resolved. As DNA, the CDR3 is TGTGCCATCAGTGAGTCTCCACAGACCCAGTACTTC. Its translation: CAISESPQTQYF.